The 12 T cell receptor beta chains listed next were all sequenced from one sample in a study of blood T cell repertoires in COVID-19. Using immunoSEQ multiplex PCR, the repertoire was profiled, and TCRdb retains in-frame clones only, with some absent. The sample consists of under 200,000 clones, about 85% of them appearing once. Sequencing was carried out using PBMCs or T cells enriched from blood (not recorded which). These receptors came from a woman aged 40 to 50 in a cohort exposed to, infected with or recovered from COVID-19 (not recorded which).

The CDR3: CASSPWDSSGNTIYF. CDR3 coding DNA: TGCGCCAGCAGCCCCTGGGACAGTTCTGGAAACACCATATATTTT. V usage is TRBV4-1 and J usage is TRBJ1-3; 7 nucleotides match TRBD1. V gave up 4 bases and J gave up 1 base; unmatched junction bases: 4. The germline V gene encodes CDR1 MGHRA and CDR2 YSYEKL. The CDR3 is made up of 15 amino acids.

The V and J genes are TRBV27 and TRBJ2-7, with a tentative D call TRBD1 (6 bases). The CDR3 consists of 13 residues. Germline V gene lookup returns CDR1 MNHEY and CDR2 SMNVEV (reference sequence). V gave up 4 bases and J gave up 3 bases, with 10 bases separating them. The CDR3 DNA reads as TGTGCCAGCAGTTCGGGACAAAGCTACGAGCAGTACTTC. Protein: CASSSGQSYEQYF.

Only a few counts were recorded for this clone. The CDR3 protein is CASSQERSGTGGLTAFF. Here the CDR3 DNA reads TGCGCCAGCAGCCAAGAGCGATCCGGGACAGGGGGTCTAACAGCTTTCTTT. V gene TRBV4-1 combines with J gene TRBJ1-1; 11 bases match TRBD1. This CDR3 region has 17 residues. CDR1 is MGHRA, CDR2 YSYEKL, per germline. The J segment lost 10 bases and the V segment lost 0 bases, leaving 13 bases of the junction unmatched.

This sequence joins TRBV3-1 (or the pseudogene TRBV3-2) and TRBJ2-5; 8 bases are a match to TRBD2. Germline CDR1 and CDR2: LGHDT and YNNKEL (reference sequence). This CDR3 is built from 16 residues. Trimming removed 0 bases from V and 1 base from J; junction bases left unmatched: 4. The CDR3 here is CASSQDRGTSQETQYF. As DNA, the CDR3 is TGTGCCAGCAGCCAAGATCGAGGGACTAGCCAAGAGACCCAGTACTTC.

The rearrangement joins TRBV2 to TRBJ2-1, with 9 bases matching TRBD2. With V trimmed by 8 bases and J by 4 bases, 3 bases remained unmatched. From germline, CDR1 is SNHLY and CDR2 FYNNEI. The CDR3 is 13 residues long. CDR3 loop: CASAGGRYNEQFF. CDR3 nucleotide sequence: TGTGCCAGCGCGGGGGGGCGGTACAATGAGCAGTTCTTC.

The chain couples TRBV27 to TRBJ2-7; 7 nucleotides match TRBD2. The length of the CDR3 is 15 residues. CDR1 is MNHEY and CDR2 is SMNVEV in the germline V gene (reference sequence). Trimming removed 5 bases from V and 0 bases from J; junction bases left unmatched: 7. The CDR3 coding sequence is TGTGCCAGCAGTCCCTCTAGCGGTAGCTCCTACGAGCAGTACTTC. Protein sequence: CASSPSSGSSYEQYF.

The chain recombines TRBV14 with TRBJ2-5; D is perhaps TRBD1 (5 bases). V was shortened by 0 bases and J by 4 bases, with 15 bases between the two germline ends. The CDR3 spans 16 residues. Per germline, CDR1 SGHDN and CDR2 FVKESK. CDR3 residues: CASSQDRPGPGETQYF. The CDR3, as DNA: TGTGCCAGCAGCCAAGATAGACCAGGGCCGGGAGAGACCCAGTACTTC.

This rearrangement joins TRBV10-3 to TRBJ2-7, with 10 bases identical to TRBD2. The CDR3 extends over 15 amino acids. Losses at the gene ends were 0 bases for V and 5 bases for J; bases not matched to a gene: 4. Germline lookup yields CDR1 ENHRY and CDR2 SYGVKD. The CDR3 protein is CAISESGLAGDEQYF. CDR3 nucleotides: TGTGCCATCAGTGAGTCGGGGCTAGCGGGAGACGAGCAGTACTTC.

This chain joins TRBV6-5 and TRBJ1-1, with D uncertain. Germline CDR1 and CDR2: MNHEY and SVGAGI. The V and J ends lost 7 bases and 0 bases respectively, with 6 bases between them. The CDR3 extends over 12 amino acids. The CDR3 DNA reads TGTGCCAGCAAACCGGTGAACACTGAAGCTTTCTTT. It encodes CASKPVNTEAFF.

This clone was observed a handful of times. The rearrangement uses TRBV5-1 and TRBJ1-4; 10 bases agree with TRBD1. The CDR3 is 14 residues long. Trimming cost V 3 bases and J 4 bases; bases outside gene matches: 0. Germline loops: CDR1 SGHRS, CDR2 YFSETQ. CDR3 nucleotide sequence: TGCGCCAGCAGCTGGACAGGGGGTAATGAAAAACTGTTTTTT. Protein sequence: CASSWTGGNEKLFF.

The V gene is TRBV27, the J gene TRBJ2-7; TRBD2 is a possible D gene (6 bases). The CDR3 has 15 residues. The V gene lost 4 bases and the J gene lost 5 bases, with 18 bases spanning the gap. Germline loops: CDR1 MNHEY, CDR2 SMNVEV (reference sequence). The CDR3 DNA reads TGTGCCAGCAGTTATCTATCCGGGAGTATCGACGAGCAGTACTTC. Translation: CASSYLSGSIDEQYF.

This clone has just a few counts. The genes are TRBV11-2 and TRBJ1-6, with unresolved D. Trimming took off 0 bases at V and 7 bases at J, with 4 bases between the two ends. The CDR3 has 13 amino acids. The V gene's germline CDR1 is SGHAT and CDR2 FQNNGV. The CDR3 DNA is TGTGCCAGCAGCTTAGATCAGAATTCACCCCTCCACTTT. This codes for CASSLDQNSPLHF.